This passage covers 31 T cell receptor beta chains from one sample sequenced in a study of T cells after yellow fever vaccination. TCRdb re-analysed the 5' RACE reads in MiXCR, keeping a single row per CDR3 protein. The data show under 600,000 distinct CDR3 sequences, 21% seen once. Sequences were derived from PBMCs, sampled roughly 20 days after the first yellow fever vaccination. The receptors were sampled from a man younger than 35 who received the YFV17D yellow fever vaccine.

The chain joins TRBV12-3 or TRBV12-4 to TRBJ1-2, with 9 bases lining up with TRBD1. J lost 3 bases, V lost 6 bases, and 8 bases had no gene match. The CDR3 totals 15 residues. The DNA of the CDR3 is TGTGCCAGCAGCCAGACAGGGGGACCGGACTATGGCTACACCTTC. Encoded protein: CASSQTGGPDYGYTF.

This chain connects TRBV7-2 to TRBJ2-1, with D hard to call. The ends were cut back, 3 bases at V and 4 bases at J, with 7 bases in the middle. Germline assignment: CDR1 SGHTA and CDR2 FQGNSA. The CDR3 is 13 residues long. This CDR3 is CASSFSQYNEQFF. The CDR3 DNA follows: TGTGCCAGCAGCTTTTCACAGTACAATGAGCAGTTCTTC. Full variable domain (outside the CDR3, taken from reference TRBV7-2 and TRBJ2-1): GAGVSQSPSNKVTEKGKDVELRCDPISGHTALYWYRQSLGQGLEFLIYFQGNSAPDKSGLPSDRFSAERTGGSVSTLTIQRTQQEDSAVYLCASSFSQYNEQFFGPGTRLTVL.

This clonotype was detected a few times. V and J are TRBV20-1 and TRBJ1-4, with 8 bases fitting TRBD1. Germline V CDR1 and CDR2: DFQATT, SNEGSKA (reference sequence). The CDR3 covers 12 residues. The J segment lost 7 bases and the V segment lost 3 bases, leaving 1 base of the junction unmatched. The CDR3 DNA is TGCAGTGCTAGCAGGGGGCTTGAAAAACTGTTTTTT. It specifies CSASRGLEKLFF.

This sequence joins TRBV3-1 and TRBJ2-3; 16 nucleotides match TRBD2. CDR3 length: 21 residues. The V gene end was trimmed by 0 bases and the J gene end by 2 bases; junction bases not matched to a gene: 11. Germline values: CDR1 LGHDT, CDR2 YNNKEL (reference sequence). The CDR3 reads CASSQELGLAGGVPDTDTQYF. Here the CDR3 DNA reads TGTGCCAGCAGCCAAGAGTTGGGACTAGCGGGGGGGGTCCCCGACACAGATACGCAGTATTTT.

The CDR3, as DNA: TGTGCCACCATGAAGGACACTGCCTACGAGCAGTACGTC. This sequence encodes CATMKDTAYEQYV. This rearrangement joins TRBV6-6 to TRBJ2-7, with a tentative D call TRBD1 (5 bases). Germline CDR1 and CDR2: MNHNY and SVGAGI (reference sequence). The CDR3 contains 13 residues. Trimming pared 10 bases from V and 2 bases from J, leaving 15 bases between.

The chain uses TRBV6-1 and TRBJ1-1; a possible D gene is TRBD1 (6 bases). V gave up 4 bases and J gave up 4 bases, with 7 bases separating them. Germline V CDR1 and CDR2: MNHNS, SASEGT. This CDR3 region has 12 residues. The CDR3: CASSVRGTEAFF. The CDR3 nucleotides are TGTGCCAGCAGTGTCAGGGGCACTGAAGCTTTCTTT.

The chain is built from TRBV7-2 and TRBJ1-2; possibly TRBD1 for D (6 bases). CDR1 is SGHTA and CDR2 is FQGNSA in the germline V gene. The V gene lost 2 bases and the J gene lost 5 bases, with 21 bases spanning the gap. This CDR3 is 17 amino acids long. DNA for the CDR3: TGTGCCAGCAGCTTATCGGTAACGGACAGACGAAAGTATGGCTACACCTTC. Residues: CASSLSVTDRRKYGYTF.

The chain links TRBV3-1 to TRBJ2-3; 12 bases match TRBD2. V lost 4 bases and J lost 1; bases outside the gene matches: 3. The CDR3 totals 16 residues. Germline V gene lookup returns CDR1 LGHDT and CDR2 YNNKEL (reference sequence). CDR3 region: CASSPWTSGGTDTQYF. The CDR3 DNA sequence: TGTGCCAGCAGCCCGTGGACTAGCGGGGGCACAGATACGCAGTATTTT.

The chain carries TRBV10-3 and TRBJ2-3, with D uncertain. The CDR3 extends over 16 amino acids. Per the germline V gene, CDR1 is ENHRY and CDR2 is SYGVKD. V gave up 2 bases and J gave up 0 bases, with 12 bases separating them. CDR3 loop: CAISEGSLASTDTQYF. The CDR3 region has the DNA TGTGCCATCAGTGAGGGCTCTTTGGCGAGCACAGATACGCAGTATTTT.

In its sample, this clonotype was seen a few times. V gene TRBV29-1 combines with J gene TRBJ2-5, with D perhaps being TRBD1 or TRBD2 (6 bases each). Trimming removed 7 bases from V and 3 bases from J, with 9 bases in between. Germline CDR1 and CDR2: SQVTM and ANQGSEA. The CDR3 consists of 11 residues. The CDR3 DNA reads as TGCAGCGGGGGGGCAGAAGAGACCCAGTACTTC. This sequence encodes CSGGAEETQYF.

This clonotype was found a few times. The chain uses TRBV9 and TRBJ2-7; D is ambiguous. The V gene's germline CDR1 is SGDLS and CDR2 YYNGEE. The CDR3 has 14 residues. The V and J ends lost 0 bases and 0 bases respectively, with 7 bases between them. The DNA for the CDR3 is TGTGCCAGCAGCGTAGGAACAGACTCCTACGAGCAGTACTTC. It specifies CASSVGTDSYEQYF.

The V and J genes are TRBV19 and TRBJ1-6; possible D gene TRBD1, 6 bases. The V gene lost 3 bases and the J gene lost 6 bases, with 15 bases spanning the gap. The CDR3 is 16 amino acids. Per the germline V gene, CDR1 is LNHDA and CDR2 is SQIVND (reference sequence). The CDR3 protein is CASSMDPGDLNSPLHF. The DNA of the CDR3 is TGTGCCAGTAGTATGGACCCAGGGGATCTTAATTCACCCCTCCACTTT. The full variable domain, completed using reference TRBV19 and TRBJ1-6, is DGGITQSPKYLFRKEGQNVTLSCEQNLNHDAMYWYRQDPGQGLRLIYYSQIVNDFQKGDIAEGYSVSREKKESFPLTVTSAQKNPTAFYLCASSMDPGDLNSPLHFGNGTRLTVT.

This clonotype was detected many times. The V call is TRBV7-9, the J call TRBJ2-7, with a weak D call TRBD1 (5 bases). V was shortened by 2 bases and J by 7 bases, with 12 bases between the two germline ends. The CDR3 totals 13 residues. CDR1 is SEHNR and CDR2 is FQNEAQ in the germline V gene (reference sequence). The CDR3 protein is CASSLTSDTEQYV. The CDR3 DNA reads as TGTGCCAGCAGCTTAACGTCGGACACGGAGCAGTACGTC.

The gene calls are TRBV19 and TRBJ2-6; weak D call: TRBD2 (5 bases). The V end lost 3 bases, the J end lost 0 bases, and 9 bases lay between the germline ends. The CDR3 runs to 16 residues. The germline gives CDR1 LNHDA, CDR2 SQIVND (reference sequence). CDR3 coding DNA: TGTGCCAGTAGTATCCGGGAATACTCTGGGGCCAACGTCCTGACTTTC. It codes for CASSIREYSGANVLTF.

This clonotype has a single count. V is TRBV13 and J is TRBJ2-7, with 9 bases identical to TRBD1. Germline V lookup: CDR1 PRHDT, CDR2 FYEKMQ (reference sequence). The CDR3 loop spans 15 amino acids. With 6 bases clipped from V and 2 bases from J, the junction kept 8 bases outside the gene matches. The CDR3 sequence: CASRQQGTGTYEQYF. The DNA of the CDR3 is TGTGCCAGCAGACAACAGGGGACAGGGACCTACGAGCAGTACTTC.

This clonotype was observed a handful of times. This chain links TRBV10-3 with TRBJ2-5, with TRBD1 matching over 7 bases. Trimming took 6 bases from V and 3 from J; bases not matched to a gene: 7. This CDR3 has 14 amino acids. The germline CDR1 and CDR2 sequences are ENHRY and SYGVKD. CDR3 sequence (DNA): TGTGCCATCAGGGGACAGCAGTCAAAAGAGACCCAGTACTTC. This encodes CAIRGQQSKETQYF.

The rearrangement joins TRBV18 to TRBJ1-1, with TRBD1 as a possible D gene (6 bases). The CDR3 spans 13 residues. With 0 bases removed from V and 4 bases from J, the gap between germline ends came to 6 bases. Germline CDR1 and CDR2: KGHSH and LQKENI. CDR3 bases: TGTGCCAGCTCACCACCGGACAGCACTGAAGCTTTCTTT. It is translated as CASSPPDSTEAFF.

The chain couples TRBV5-1 to TRBJ1-5; no definite D call. Germline CDR1 and CDR2: SGHRS and YFSETQ. The CDR3 runs 14 residues. V lost 0 bases to trimming and J lost 4 bases, with 8 bases between them. CDR3: CASSLEATNQPQHF. The CDR3 DNA sequence: TGCGCCAGCAGCTTGGAGGCCACAAATCAGCCCCAGCATTTT.

This clonotype appeared a few times. The genes are TRBV3-1 and TRBJ2-3; possibly TRBD1 or TRBD2 for D (6 bases each). Germline-derived CDR1 and CDR2 are LGHDT and YNNKEL (reference sequence). Trimming took off 3 bases at V and 10 bases at J, with 14 bases between the two ends. This CDR3 has 13 residues. The chain's CDR3 is CASSQLEGEAQYF. DNA of the CDR3: TGTGCCAGCAGCCAGTTGGAGGGGGAGGCGCAGTATTTT.

V and J are TRBV4-2 and TRBJ2-3; D gene ambiguous. Germline values: CDR1 LGHNA, CDR2 YNFKEQ. V was trimmed by 0 bases and J by 2 bases, leaving 9 bases between them. The CDR3 extends over 15 amino acids. The CDR3 sequence: CASSQDPQFTDTQYF. The CDR3 nucleotides read TGTGCCAGCAGCCAAGACCCACAGTTCACAGATACGCAGTATTTT.

The chain has TRBV19 and TRBJ1-5, with D perhaps TRBD1 (5 bases). V was pared by 1 base and J by 5 bases, with 12 bases between. Looked up from germline, CDR1 is LNHDA and CDR2 is SQIVND (reference sequence). This CDR3 comprises 15 residues. The CDR3 DNA sequence: TGTGCCAGTAGTATAGGAGGGGCGGGCGATCAGCCCCAGCATTTT. Residues: CASSIGGAGDQPQHF.

CDR3 DNA sequence: TGTGCCAGCAGCTTCGAGACAGTTTACGAGCAGTACTTC. Translation gives CASSFETVYEQYF. The chain joins TRBV7-2 to TRBJ2-7; tentatively, D is TRBD1 (5 bases). CDR1 is SGHTA, CDR2 FQGNSA, per germline. V was shortened by 3 bases and J by 4 bases, with 10 bases between the two germline ends. The CDR3 covers 13 residues.

This clonotype was detected only a few times. J is TRBJ2-7 and V is TRBV21-1; the table's D call, TRBD1, has no DNA check behind it. TRBV21-1 is given as a pseudogene. The CDR3 extends over 19 amino acids. In DNA form, the CDR3 reads TGTGCCAGCAGCAAAGGATCGGGACCCGCACGCACCCTTTCCTACGAGCAGTACTTC. Its translation is CASSKGSGPARTLSYEQYF.

This clonotype was seen more than once but under ten times. The J gene is TRBJ1-1, the V gene TRBV20-1; D unresolved. The CDR3 length is 12 residues. The V gene's germline CDR1 is DFQATT and CDR2 SNEGSKA (reference sequence). V shed 3 bases and J shed 3 bases, with 8 bases lying between them. The DNA of the CDR3 is TGCAGTGCTAGTACCGGAGACACTGAAGCTTTCTTT. This codes for CSASTGDTEAFF.

In this sample, this clonotype turned up once. V gene TRBV4-1 combines with J gene TRBJ1-2, with D hard to call. V lost 3 bases, J lost 7 bases, and 6 bases lay in between. CDR3 length: 11 residues. Germline CDR1 reads MGHRA; CDR2 reads YSYEKL. This chain's CDR3 is CASSQSSGYTF. CDR3 DNA: TGCGCCAGCAGCCAGTCAAGTGGCTACACCTTC.

The chain has TRBV19 and TRBJ1-5; D gene uncertain. Trimming removed 4 bases at V and 1 base at J, with 11 bases between. This CDR3 has 15 amino acids. Germline V gives CDR1 LNHDA, CDR2 SQIVND (reference sequence). This chain's CDR3 is CASSTVRRSNQPQHF. The CDR3 DNA follows: TGTGCCAGTAGTACAGTTCGAAGAAGCAATCAGCCCCAGCATTTT.

This rearrangement joins TRBV7-2 to TRBJ2-3; 7 nucleotides line up with TRBD1. Germline CDR1 and CDR2: SGHTA and FQGNSA. The trim removed 6 bases at V and 2 bases at J, leaving 5 bases unmatched. The CDR3 covers 14 residues. CDR3 amino acids: CASRPGQITDTQYF. The CDR3 DNA reads TGTGCCAGCAGGCCGGGACAGATCACAGATACGCAGTATTTT.

The chain is built from TRBV7-3 and TRBJ2-1; 9 bases agree with TRBD1. V shed 4 bases, J shed 5 bases, and the junction held 6 bases outside the gene matches. Germline assignment: CDR1 SGHTA and CDR2 FQGTGA. This CDR3 is 15 amino acids long. CDR3: CASSSPGQGNNEQFF. The CDR3, as DNA: TGTGCCAGCAGCTCCCCAGGACAGGGGAACAATGAGCAGTTCTTC.

This clonotype was counted a few times. The chain employs TRBV20-1 and TRBJ2-2, with D unresolved. Trimming pared 5 bases from V and 2 bases from J, leaving 9 bases between. Germline CDR1 reads DFQATT; CDR2 reads SNEGSKA (reference sequence). This CDR3 contains 13 residues. CDR3 sequence (DNA): TGCAGTGCTGGAAAGAGCAACACCGGGGAGCTGTTTTTT. Its protein product is CSAGKSNTGELFF.

Only a few counts were recorded for this clonotype. This chain joins TRBV5-1 and TRBJ2-1, with 13 bases that match TRBD2. This CDR3 is built from 13 residues. Looked up from germline, CDR1 is SGHRS and CDR2 is YFSETQ. The ends lost 7 bases at V and 5 bases at J; junction bases unmatched: 0. The CDR3 region is CASGTSGNNEQFF. The CDR3 DNA sequence: TGCGCCAGCGGGACTAGCGGGAACAATGAGCAGTTCTTC. The full variable domain, rest sourced from reference TRBV5-1 and TRBJ2-1, is KAGVTQTPRYLIKTRGQQVTLSCSPISGHRSVSWYQQTPGQGLQFLFEYFSETQRNKGNFPGRFSGRQFSNSRSEMNVSTLELGDSALYLCASGTSGNNEQFFGPGTRLTVL.

The J gene is TRBJ2-5, the V gene TRBV20-1; possible D gene TRBD2, 6 bases. The CDR3 covers 13 residues. V was trimmed by 6 bases and J by 9 bases, leaving 20 bases between them. Germline V gene lookup returns CDR1 DFQATT and CDR2 SNEGSKA (reference sequence). The CDR3 sequence is CSAHPAGGSAQYF. The CDR3 region has the DNA TGCAGTGCCCACCCAGCCGGGGGTTCGGCCCAGTACTTC.